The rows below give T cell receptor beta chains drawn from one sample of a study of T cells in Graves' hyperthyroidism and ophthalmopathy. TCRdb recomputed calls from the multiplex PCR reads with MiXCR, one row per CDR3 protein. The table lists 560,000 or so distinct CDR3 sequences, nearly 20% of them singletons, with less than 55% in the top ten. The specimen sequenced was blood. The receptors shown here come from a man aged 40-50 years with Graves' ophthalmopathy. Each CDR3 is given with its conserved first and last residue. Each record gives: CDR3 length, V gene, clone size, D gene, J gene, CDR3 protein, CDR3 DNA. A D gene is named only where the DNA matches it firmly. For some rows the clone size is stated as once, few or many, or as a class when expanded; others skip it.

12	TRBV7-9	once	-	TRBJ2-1	CASTHRADGQFF	TGTGCCAGCACCCATAGGGCGGATGGGCAGTTCTTC
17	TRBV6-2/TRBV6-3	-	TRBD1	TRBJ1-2	CASSDGTGGFPNYGYTF	TGTGCCAGCAGTGACGGGACAGGGGGCTTCCCTAACTATGGCTACACCTTC
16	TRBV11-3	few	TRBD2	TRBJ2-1	CASSSASGGAHNEQFF	TGTGCCAGCAGCTCGGCTAGCGGGGGGGCCCACAATGAGCAGTTCTTC
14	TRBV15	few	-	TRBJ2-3	CATSRGTGPDTQYF	TGTGCCACCAGCAGAGGGACTGGTCCAGATACGCAGTATTTT
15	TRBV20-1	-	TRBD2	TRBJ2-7	CSARDPGVAGPEQYF	TGCAGTGCTAGGGACCCCGGAGTAGCGGGGCCCGAGCAGTACTTC
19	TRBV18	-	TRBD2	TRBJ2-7	CASSRPSGTSGRASYEQYF	TGTGCCAGCTCACGGCCCTCCGGGACTAGCGGGAGGGCCTCCTACGAGCAGTACTTC
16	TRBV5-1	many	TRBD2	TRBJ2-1	CASSTGLAGGYNEQFF	TGCGCCAGCAGCACGGGACTAGCGGGGGGGTACAATGAGCAGTTCTTC
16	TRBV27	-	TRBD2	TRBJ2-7	CASRESGRAFPYEQCF	TGTGCCAGCAGAGAAAGCGGGAGGGCCTTCCCCTACGAGCAGTGCTTC
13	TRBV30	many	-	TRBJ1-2	CAWSPGLLGGYTF	TGTGCCTGGAGTCCAGGGTTGTTAGGAGGCTACACCTTC
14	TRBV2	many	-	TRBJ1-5	CASRFDVPDQPQHF	TGTGCCAGCAGATTTGATGTGCCCGATCAGCCCCAGCATTTT
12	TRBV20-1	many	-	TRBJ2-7	CSARRGPYEQYF	TGCAGTGCTAGGAGGGGTCCCTACGAGCAGTACTTC
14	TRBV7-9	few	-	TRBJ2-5	CASSSLAGQETQYF	TGTGCCAGCAGCTCTTTGGCGGGGCAAGAGACCCAGTACTTC
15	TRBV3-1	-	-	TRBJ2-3	CASSLSRDHTDTQYF	TGTGCCAGCAGCCTCTCGCGTGACCACACAGATACGCAGTATTTT
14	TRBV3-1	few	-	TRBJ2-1	CASSQEGTFNEQFF	TGTGCCAGCAGCCAAGAAGGGACATTCAATGAGCAGTTCTTC
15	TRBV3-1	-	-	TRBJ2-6	CASTRTPSGANVLTF	TGTGCCAGCACCCGCACACCGTCTGGGGCCAACGTCCTGACTTTC
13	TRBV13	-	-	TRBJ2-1	CASSLGRGIEQFF	TGTGCCAGCAGCTTAGGCCGAGGGATTGAGCAGTTCTTC
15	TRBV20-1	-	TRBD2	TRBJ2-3	CSADRTSGYTDTQYF	TGCAGTGCTGACCGGACTAGCGGGTACACAGATACGCAGTATTTT
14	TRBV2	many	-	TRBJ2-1	CASEDQQEINEQFF	TGTGCCAGCGAGGACCAACAAGAGATCAATGAGCAGTTCTTC
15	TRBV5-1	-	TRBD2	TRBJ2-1	CASSPDRAGGHEQFF	TGCGCCAGCAGCCCGGACCGAGCGGGAGGGCATGAGCAGTTCTTC
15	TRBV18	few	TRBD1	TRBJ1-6	CASSPRGQVNSPLHF	TGTGCCAGCTCACCACGAGGACAGGTTAATTCACCCCTCCACTTT
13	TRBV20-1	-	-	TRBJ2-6	CSASPSGANVLTF	TGCAGTGCGTCGCCCTCTGGGGCCAACGTCCTGACTTTC
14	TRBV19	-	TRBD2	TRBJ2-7	CASSDSGGVYEQYF	TGTGCCAGTAGTGATAGCGGGGGAGTCTACGAGCAGTACTTC
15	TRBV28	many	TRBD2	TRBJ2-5	CASSLTGGRAETQYF	TGTGCCAGCAGTTTAACAGGCGGGAGGGCAGAGACCCAGTACTTC
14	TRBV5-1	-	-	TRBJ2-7	CASSFNTGSYEQYF	TGCGCCAGCAGCTTTAACACAGGATCCTACGAGCAGTACTTC
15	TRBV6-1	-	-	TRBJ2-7	CASIAGPYGRYEQYF	TGTGCCAGCATCGCCGGACCCTATGGGAGGTACGAGCAGTACTTC
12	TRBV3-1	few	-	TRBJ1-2	CASSQEFNGYTF	TGTGCCAGCAGCCAAGAATTCAATGGCTACACCTTC
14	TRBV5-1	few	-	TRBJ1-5	CASSLDGRLQPQHF	TGCGCCAGCAGCTTGGATGGCAGACTCCAGCCCCAGCATTTT
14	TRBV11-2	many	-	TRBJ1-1	CASSFRRLNTEAFF	TGTGCCAGCAGCTTCAGGCGGTTGAACACTGAAGCTTTCTTT
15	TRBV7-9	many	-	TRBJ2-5	CASSSPLRVGETQYF	TGTGCCAGCAGCTCGCCTCTCCGGGTGGGGGAGACCCAGTACTTC
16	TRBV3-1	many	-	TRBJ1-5	CASSQGIPLSNQPQHF	TGTGCCAGCAGCCAAGGCATCCCCTTGAGCAATCAGCCCCAGCATTTT
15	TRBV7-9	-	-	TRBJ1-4	CASSLWGDTNEKLFF	TGTGCCAGCAGCTTGTGGGGGGACACTAATGAAAAACTGTTTTTT
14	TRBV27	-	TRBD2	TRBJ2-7	CASSLFGRYNEQYF	TGTGCCAGCAGTTTATTCGGGAGGTATAACGAGCAGTACTTC
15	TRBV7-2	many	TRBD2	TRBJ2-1	CASSLERDVRNEQFF	TGTGCCAGCAGCCTCGAGCGGGATGTACGCAATGAGCAGTTCTTC
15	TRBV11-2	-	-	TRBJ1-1	CASSLAPGLNTEAFF	TGTGCCAGCAGCTTAGCCCCTGGTTTGAACACTGAAGCTTTCTTT
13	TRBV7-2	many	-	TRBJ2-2	CASTIRRGGELFF	TGTGCCAGCACCATAAGGAGAGGCGGGGAGCTGTTTTTT
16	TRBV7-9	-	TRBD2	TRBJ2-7	CASSPTSGRRTGEQYF	TGTGCCAGCAGCCCCACTAGCGGGAGAAGAACGGGCGAGCAGTACTTC
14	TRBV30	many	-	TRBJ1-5	CAWSPQQGAQPQHF	TGTGCCTGGAGTCCTCAACAGGGAGCTCAGCCCCAGCATTTT
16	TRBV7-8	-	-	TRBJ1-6	CASSLAPQGRNSPLHF	TGTGCCAGCAGCTTAGCTCCCCAGGGACGTAATTCACCCCTCCACTTT
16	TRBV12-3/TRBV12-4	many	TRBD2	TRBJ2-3	CASCSLSGRAPDTQYF	TGTGCCAGCTGTTCCCTTAGCGGGAGGGCCCCAGATACGCAGTATTTT
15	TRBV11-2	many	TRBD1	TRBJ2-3	CASSVTRGRIDTQYF	TGTGCCAGCAGCGTCACGAGGGGGCGCATAGATACGCAGTATTTT
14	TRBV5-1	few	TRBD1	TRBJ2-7	CASSSAQGSHEQYF	TGCGCCAGCAGCTCCGCACAGGGGTCCCACGAGCAGTACTTC
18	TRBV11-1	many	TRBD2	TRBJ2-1	CASSLGLTAGRSYNEQFF	TGTGCCAGCAGCTTAGGGCTGACAGCGGGGCGCTCCTACAATGAGCAGTTCTTC
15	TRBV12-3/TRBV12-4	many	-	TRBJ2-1	CASSLMQGGYNEQFF	TGTGCCAGCAGTTTGATGCAGGGGGGCTACAATGAGCAGTTCTTC